This T cell receptor (beta chain) was captured by sequencing in a study of graft-versus-host responses after intestinal transplantation. For the study at large: Anti-thymocyte globulin induction was given to all recipients, followed by tacrolimus and steroids for two to four years.

Findings and caveats of the study: GvH clones surfaced in recipient marrow, some emerging earlier in ileum or blood. Early after transplant, HvG clones declined as circulating GvH clones peaked.

Generated by immunoSEQ multiplex PCR, the TCRdb table keeps only in-frame clones and is missing some. The sample lists some 13,000 clones, 80% to 90% occurring once. This CDR3 contains 17 residues. V lost 4 bases to trimming and J lost 4 bases; unmatched junction nucleotides: 12. Per the germline V gene, CDR1 is SGDLS and CDR2 is YYNGEE. This clone was observed a few times. Its matching antigen is unknown. The source is a human patient who received an intestinal transplant, so some T cells may come from the graft donor. This material consisted of PBMCs, taken about 130 days after transplant. The J gene is TRBJ2-3, the V gene TRBV9, with TRBD2 identical over 10 bases. CDR3 bases: TGTGCCAGCAGCTTCGACCAGGGACTAGCGAGGGCAGATACGCAGTATTTT. Amino acids: CASSFDQGLARADTQYF.